This T cell receptor beta chain was found in a study of cytomegalovirus exposure and HLA in healthy donors. The germline V gene has CDR1 LNHDA and CDR2 SQIVND (reference sequence). With 6 bases clipped from V and 5 bases from J, the junction kept 9 bases outside the gene matches. This CDR3 contains 14 residues. 13 Jbeta primers and 60 Vbeta primers were used for the PCR. The repertoire was sequenced with immunoSEQ multiplex PCR; TCRdb's copy has only in-frame clones and lacks some. Here the sample spans fewer than 200,000 clones, 76% being singletons. The sequencing input was PBMCs. The clonotype originates from a female donor in good health and CMV-seronegative. The gene calls are TRBV19 and TRBJ1-2, with TRBD1 matching 7 bases. CDR3 sequence (DNA): TGTGCCAGTAGCCTACACGGGACAGCATATGGCTACACCTTC. Its translation is CASSLHGTAYGYTF.